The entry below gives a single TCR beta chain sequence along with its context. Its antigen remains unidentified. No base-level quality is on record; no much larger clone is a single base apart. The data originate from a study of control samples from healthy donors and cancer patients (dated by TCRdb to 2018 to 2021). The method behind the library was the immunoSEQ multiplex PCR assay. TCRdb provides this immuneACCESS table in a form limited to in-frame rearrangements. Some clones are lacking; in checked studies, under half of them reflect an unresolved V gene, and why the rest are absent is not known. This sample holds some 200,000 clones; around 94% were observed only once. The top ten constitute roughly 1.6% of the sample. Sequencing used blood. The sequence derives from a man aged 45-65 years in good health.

The CDR3 region has the sequence CASSQDNPPAGDEQFF. Read as DNA, the sequence is TGTGCCAGCAGCCAAGATAACCCCCCGGCGGGCGATGAGCAGTTCTTC. The chain couples TRBV4-2 to TRBJ2-1; TRBD2 might be the D gene, on 5 matching bases. Measured from the cysteine to the phenylalanine, the CDR3 is 16 residues long. The entry retains the CDR3 DNA only, 48 bases that are in frame from base 1. The germline V gene specifies LGHNA as CDR1 and YNFKEQ as CDR2. The junction carries 17 bases between V and J, which are trimmed by 0 bases and 8 bases respectively.